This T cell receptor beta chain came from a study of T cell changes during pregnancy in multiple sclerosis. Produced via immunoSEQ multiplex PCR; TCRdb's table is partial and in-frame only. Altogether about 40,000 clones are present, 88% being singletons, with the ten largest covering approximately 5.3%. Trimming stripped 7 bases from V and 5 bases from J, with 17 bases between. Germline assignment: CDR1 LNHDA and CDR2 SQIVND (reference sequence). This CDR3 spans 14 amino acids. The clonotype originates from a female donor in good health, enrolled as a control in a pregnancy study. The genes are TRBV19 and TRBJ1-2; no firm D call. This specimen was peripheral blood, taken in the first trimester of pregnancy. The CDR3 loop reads CASKERKATYGYTF. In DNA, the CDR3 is TGTGCCAGTAAGGAGAGAAAAGCCACTTATGGCTACACCTTC.